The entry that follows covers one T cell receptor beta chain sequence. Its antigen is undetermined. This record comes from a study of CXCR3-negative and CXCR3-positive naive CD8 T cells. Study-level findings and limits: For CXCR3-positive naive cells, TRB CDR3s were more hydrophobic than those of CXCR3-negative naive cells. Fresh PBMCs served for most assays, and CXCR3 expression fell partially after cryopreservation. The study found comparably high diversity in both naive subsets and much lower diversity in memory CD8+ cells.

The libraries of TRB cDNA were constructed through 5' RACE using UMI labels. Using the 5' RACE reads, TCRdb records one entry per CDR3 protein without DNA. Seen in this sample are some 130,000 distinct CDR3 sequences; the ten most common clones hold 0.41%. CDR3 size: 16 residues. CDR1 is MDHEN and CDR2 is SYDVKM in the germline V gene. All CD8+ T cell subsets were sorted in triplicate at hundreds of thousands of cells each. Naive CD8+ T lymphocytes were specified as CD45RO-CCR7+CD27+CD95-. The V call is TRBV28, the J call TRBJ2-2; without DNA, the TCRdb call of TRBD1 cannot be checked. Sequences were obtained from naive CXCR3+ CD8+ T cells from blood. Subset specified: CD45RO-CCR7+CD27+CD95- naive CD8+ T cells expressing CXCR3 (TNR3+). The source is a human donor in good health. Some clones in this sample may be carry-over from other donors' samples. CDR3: CASSPWGQGNTGELFF.